Only one count was recorded for the clone carrying this T cell receptor (beta chain). This sample was included in a study of T-cell memory formation after mild COVID-19. V trimming: 0 bases; J trimming: 7 bases; junction bases outside the gene matches: 8. Per germline, CDR1 LGHNA and CDR2 YSLEER. This CDR3 comprises 15 residues. TCRdb re-analysed the 5' RACE reads in MiXCR, keeping a single row per CDR3 protein. The data contain approximately 290,000 distinct CDR3 sequences, less than 20% of them singletons. The receptor was derived from a man between 18 and 29 years old who had mild COVID-19 (a few samples of this study predate the infection). Cell type and time point are not known. The sequencing sample was made of PBMCs or a T cell subset sorted from them (not recorded which). The rearrangement uses TRBV4-3 and TRBJ1-2; TRBD1 matches 7 bases. CDR3 amino acids: CASSQDGRGQGGYTF. CDR3 nucleotide sequence: TGCGCCAGCAGCCAAGATGGGAGGGGGCAAGGTGGCTACACCTTC.